A single sample gave rise to the 15 T cell receptor beta chains below, sequenced in a study of OX40 agonist ivuxolimab in advanced cancers. Some clones are missing from TCRdb's copy, which holds only in-frame ones; the method was immunoSEQ multiplex PCR. Among some 86,000 clones listed, less than 95% were seen once. The sequencing used CD4+ or CD8+ T cells sorted from blood, collected in a trial of the OX40 agonist ivuxolimab. The receptors were sampled from an adult with an advanced solid tumor such as melanoma, head and neck, liver or kidney cancer.

The rearrangement uses TRBV11-3 and TRBJ2-3; 7 bases agree with TRBD2. From germline, CDR1 is SGHNT and CDR2 YENEEA. The CDR3 totals 14 residues. V lost 5 bases, J lost 3 bases, and 5 bases stayed unmatched. The CDR3 DNA reads TGTGCCAGCAGCGCGTCGGGGGGAACAGATACGCAGTATTTT. Protein product: CASSASGGTDTQYF.

V is TRBV5-6 and J is TRBJ2-7, with TRBD1 identical over 7 bases. The length of the CDR3 is 14 residues. Unmatched junction bases numbered 7, after V lost 4 bases and J lost 3 bases. Germline V lookup: CDR1 SGHDT, CDR2 YYEEEE. CDR3 in amino acids: CASSIGTAGYEQYF. CDR3 nucleotides: TGTGCCAGCAGCATCGGGACAGCCGGCTACGAGCAGTACTTC.

The V call is TRBV28, the J call TRBJ2-7; no definite D call. This CDR3 has 13 residues. The V and J ends lost 3 bases and 1 base respectively, with 7 bases between them. Germline CDR1 and CDR2: MDHEN and SYDVKM. CDR3 sequence (DNA): TGTGCCAGCAGTTTCCTTGGATCCTACGAGCAGTACTTC. It translates to CASSFLGSYEQYF. Full variable domain (remainder filled in from reference TRBV28 and TRBJ2-7): DVKVTQSSRYLVKRTGEKVFLECVQDMDHENMFWYRQDPGLGLRLIYFSYDVKMKEKGDIPEGYSVSREKKERFSLILESASTNQTSMYLCASSFLGSYEQYFGPGTRLTVT.

The V gene is TRBV7-3, the J gene TRBJ2-7; tentatively, D is TRBD2 (5 bases). This CDR3 has 14 amino acids. The V end was cut by 5 bases, the J end by 0 bases, with 11 bases between. Germline assignment: CDR1 SGHTA and CDR2 FQGTGA. The CDR3, as DNA: TGTGCCAGCAGCCCCCGGGGAGACTCCTACGAGCAGTACTTC. As protein: CASSPRGDSYEQYF.

The chain couples TRBV7-9 to TRBJ1-5; D call uncertain. CDR1 is SEHNR, CDR2 FQNEAQ, per germline (reference sequence). The CDR3 contains 12 residues. Trimming pared 0 bases from V and 12 bases from J, leaving 9 bases between. CDR3 amino acids: CASSLAPERQHF. The CDR3, as DNA: TGTGCCAGCAGCTTAGCGCCAGAACGCCAGCATTTT.

The chain uses TRBV4-2 and TRBJ2-7; 8 nucleotides agree with TRBD1. The CDR3 contains 14 residues. The V segment lost 5 bases and the J segment 5 bases; nucleotides outside the gene matches: 8. Germline V gene sequence: CDR1 LGHNA, CDR2 YNFKEQ. The CDR3 region has the DNA TGTGCCAGCAGCGCTTACAGGGGGGACAACGAGCAGTACTTC. This codes for CASSAYRGDNEQYF.

The genes are TRBV19 and TRBJ2-7; the match to TRBD2 covers 7 bases. With V trimmed by 1 base and J by 4 bases, 1 base remained unmatched. Per the germline V gene, CDR1 is LNHDA and CDR2 is SQIVND (reference sequence). This CDR3 spans 13 amino acids. As DNA, the CDR3 is TGTGCCAGTAGTATAGCCGGGGGGTACGAGCAGTACTTC. Its translation is CASSIAGGYEQYF.

The chain combines TRBV6-5 with TRBJ1-4; maybe TRBD1 (6 bases). V was cut by 4 bases and J by 7 bases, with 19 bases left in between. Germline CDR1 MNHEY, CDR2 SVGAGI. This CDR3 has 16 amino acids. CDR3: CASSCSPGEESEKLFF. The CDR3 nucleotides are TGTGCCAGCAGTTGTTCGCCAGGGGAGGAGAGTGAAAAACTGTTTTTT.

The chain carries TRBV27 and TRBJ1-5; 7 bases align to TRBD1. Germline V gene data show CDR1 as MNHEY and CDR2 as SMNVEV (reference sequence). J gave up 1 base and V 8 bases, and 8 bases lay outside the gene matches. This CDR3 comprises 15 residues. Written as DNA, the CDR3 is TGTGCCAGCTCGAGACAGGGCTGGAGCAATCAGCCCCAGCATTTT. This encodes CASSRQGWSNQPQHF.

The chain combines TRBV13 with TRBJ2-3; possibly TRBD1 for D (6 bases). Germline lookup yields CDR1 PRHDT and CDR2 FYEKMQ (reference sequence). Deletions cut 3 bases from V and 1 base from J, with 8 bases between. There are 14 residues in the CDR3. The CDR3 here is CASSLGHRTDTQYF. In DNA form, the CDR3 reads TGTGCCAGCAGCTTGGGACATCGCACAGATACGCAGTATTTT.

The chain employs TRBV19 and TRBJ2-7; no firm D call. Germline CDR1 is LNHDA and CDR2 is SQIVND (reference sequence). The germline V and J ends were trimmed by 0 bases and 0 bases, with 9 bases remaining between them. This CDR3 has 15 amino acids. The CDR3 DNA follows: TGTGCCAGTAGTATAGATCCTGGTACCTCCTACGAGCAGTACTTC. This encodes CASSIDPGTSYEQYF.

The sample holds a few counts of this clone. The chain joins TRBV4-3 to TRBJ2-1; 11 bases match TRBD2. This CDR3 is 15 amino acids long. V was clipped by 3 bases and J by 5 bases; unmatched bases: 3. Per the germline V gene, CDR1 is LGHNA and CDR2 is YSLEER. DNA of the CDR3: TGCGCCAGCAGCCACCTAGCGGGAGGAAACAATGAGCAGTTCTTC. Its protein is CASSHLAGGNNEQFF.

This chain links TRBV11-2 with TRBJ2-5; 7 positions match TRBD2. Germline values: CDR1 SGHAT, CDR2 FQNNGV. Trimming removed 4 bases from V and 9 bases from J; junction bases left unmatched: 2. This CDR3 comprises 11 residues. The CDR3 sequence: CASSSGRAQYF. Here the CDR3 DNA reads TGTGCCAGCAGCTCGGGGAGGGCCCAGTACTTC.

The chain links TRBV19 to TRBJ1-2; 10 nucleotides line up with TRBD1. CDR1 is LNHDA, CDR2 SQIVND, per germline (reference sequence). CDR3 length: 15 amino acids. The V gene end was trimmed by 1 base and the J gene end by 6 bases; junction bases not matched to a gene: 5. The CDR3 DNA follows: TGTGCCAGTAGTATAGCTGGGACAGGGGCCAATGGCTACACCTTC. The encoded protein is CASSIAGTGANGYTF.

CDR3 amino acids: CASSDRDGHNEQFF. The CDR3 bases are TGTGCCAGCAGCGATAGGGACGGTCACAATGAGCAGTTCTTC. The rearrangement uses TRBV11-3 and TRBJ2-1; either TRBD1 or TRBD2 may supply D (5 bases each). Per germline, CDR1 SGHNT and CDR2 YENEEA. The germline V and J ends were trimmed by 5 bases and 5 bases, with 13 bases remaining between them. This CDR3 comprises 14 residues.